Listed below are T cell receptor beta chains from one sample, sequenced in a study of Ad26.COV2.S vaccination and SARS-CoV-2 variants. Produced via immunoSEQ multiplex PCR; TCRdb's table is partial and in-frame only. The sample yields hundreds of thousands of clones, roughly nine tenths seen once. The material was peripheral blood, obtained in a trial of Ad26.COV2.S vaccine versus placebo. The receptors here all came from a person between 18 and 59 years old who received the Ad26.COV2.S COVID-19 vaccine or a placebo. Both conserved end residues are part of each CDR3. The D gene is left open where the match is weak. Size values are once, few and many counts, or a class for expanded clones, and some rows have none.

d_call: .; clone_size: once; v_call: TRBV6-2/TRBV6-3; j_call: TRBJ1-1; cdr3_nt: TGTGCCAGCAGTTACTCTTCGGAGAGCAACGCGAACACTGAAGCTTTCTTT; cdr3_aa: CASSYSSESNANTEAFF
d_call: .; clone_size: .; v_call: TRBV9; j_call: TRBJ2-1; cdr3_nt: TGTGCCAGCAGCGTAGTTCCCGGGGACTACAATGAGCAGTTCTTC; cdr3_aa: CASSVVPGDYNEQFF
d_call: .; clone_size: .; v_call: TRBV7-9; j_call: TRBJ1-3; cdr3_nt: TGTGCCAGCAGTTTCAGGGAGGCCATATATTTT; cdr3_aa: CASSFREAIYF
d_call: .; clone_size: .; v_call: TRBV28; j_call: TRBJ2-7; cdr3_nt: TGTGCCAGCAGCCAACAGAACCCCTACGAGCAGTACTTC; cdr3_aa: CASSQQNPYEQYF
d_call: TRBD1; clone_size: .; v_call: TRBV24-1; j_call: TRBJ2-5; cdr3_nt: TGTGCCACCAGTGTTCGGGACAGATATCAAGAGACCCAGTACTTC; cdr3_aa: CATSVRDRYQETQYF
d_call: .; clone_size: few; v_call: TRBV7-9; j_call: TRBJ2-3; cdr3_nt: TGTGCCAGCAGCTTAGATCGTAACACAGATACGCAGTATTTT; cdr3_aa: CASSLDRNTDTQYF
d_call: TRBD2; clone_size: .; v_call: TRBV7-2; j_call: TRBJ2-1; cdr3_nt: TGTGCCAGCAGCTTAGCGGGAGGGAACTACAATGAGCAGTTCTTC; cdr3_aa: CASSLAGGNYNEQFF
d_call: TRBD2; clone_size: .; v_call: TRBV7-2; j_call: TRBJ2-5; cdr3_nt: TGTGCCAGCAGCCAATTCATCTTAGCGGGAGCCCCCAGCGAGACCCAGTACTTC; cdr3_aa: CASSQFILAGAPSETQYF
d_call: .; clone_size: .; v_call: TRBV29-1; j_call: TRBJ1-1; cdr3_nt: TGCAGCGTTGAGGAGGGGGTTTCTGAAGCTTTCTTT; cdr3_aa: CSVEEGVSEAFF
d_call: TRBD2; clone_size: .; v_call: TRBV10-3; j_call: TRBJ2-1; cdr3_nt: TGTGCCATCAGTGAGTCGATGGCTAGCGGGAGGGGAAACAATGAGCAGTTCTTC; cdr3_aa: CAISESMASGRGNNEQFF
d_call: .; clone_size: .; v_call: TRBV5-4; j_call: TRBJ1-2; cdr3_nt: TGTGCCAGCAGCTTGGAGACGCGGGGCTACACCTTC; cdr3_aa: CASSLETRGYTF
d_call: TRBD2; clone_size: .; v_call: TRBV5-4; j_call: TRBJ2-5; cdr3_nt: TGTGCCAGCAGCGAGGAGCCGGGGGGACAAGAGACCCAGTACTTC; cdr3_aa: CASSEEPGGQETQYF
d_call: TRBD1; clone_size: .; v_call: TRBV4-2; j_call: TRBJ1-4; cdr3_nt: TGTGCCAGCAGCCAACCCGACAGGGGATATGAAAAACTGTTTTTT; cdr3_aa: CASSQPDRGYEKLFF
d_call: .; clone_size: .; v_call: TRBV11-2; j_call: TRBJ1-4; cdr3_nt: TGTGCCAGCAGCTATCTCGGGGTCGGGGAAAAACTGTTTTTT; cdr3_aa: CASSYLGVGEKLFF
d_call: TRBD1; clone_size: .; v_call: TRBV18; j_call: TRBJ1-2; cdr3_nt: TGTGCCAGCTCTCCAGGACAGGGGTCGGTTGGCTACACCTTC; cdr3_aa: CASSPGQGSVGYTF
d_call: TRBD1; clone_size: .; v_call: TRBV28; j_call: TRBJ2-1; cdr3_nt: TGTGCCAGCAGTCAAAGGGGGCGCTGGTACAATGAGCAGTTCTTC; cdr3_aa: CASSQRGRWYNEQFF
d_call: .; clone_size: .; v_call: TRBV28; j_call: TRBJ1-3; cdr3_nt: TGTGCCAGCAGTTTATTTAGGTACGGCACCATATATTTT; cdr3_aa: CASSLFRYGTIYF
d_call: TRBD1; clone_size: .; v_call: TRBV5-1; j_call: TRBJ1-2; cdr3_nt: TGCGCCAGCAGCGTGACAGGGGGATTAAACTATGGCTACACCTTC; cdr3_aa: CASSVTGGLNYGYTF
d_call: .; clone_size: .; v_call: TRBV11-2; j_call: TRBJ2-5; cdr3_nt: TGTGCCAGCACCCGGCAGGGCGCGGAAGAAGAGACCCAGTACTTC; cdr3_aa: CASTRQGAEEETQYF
d_call: TRBD1; clone_size: .; v_call: TRBV10-3; j_call: TRBJ2-1; cdr3_nt: TGTGCCATCAGTGAGTCTGCAGGGGGCTACAATGAGCAGTTCTTC; cdr3_aa: CAISESAGGYNEQFF
d_call: TRBD1; clone_size: .; v_call: TRBV5-6; j_call: TRBJ1-4; cdr3_nt: TGTGCCAGCAGCCGCAGGGGGCGAAATGAAAAACTGTTTTTT; cdr3_aa: CASSRRGRNEKLFF
d_call: .; clone_size: .; v_call: TRBV9; j_call: TRBJ2-5; cdr3_nt: TGTGCCAGCAGCGTAGGTCCGGACACTCAAGAGACCCAGTACTTC; cdr3_aa: CASSVGPDTQETQYF
d_call: .; clone_size: .; v_call: TRBV5-1; j_call: TRBJ1-2; cdr3_nt: TGCGCCAGCAGCATGACCGGGTTTAACTATGGCTACACCTTC; cdr3_aa: CASSMTGFNYGYTF
d_call: .; clone_size: .; v_call: TRBV3-1/TRBV3-2; j_call: TRBJ2-7; cdr3_nt: TGTGCCAGCAGTAAAGGGGCAGTAGCTTACGAGCAGTACTTC; cdr3_aa: CASSKGAVAYEQYF
d_call: .; clone_size: .; v_call: TRBV5-1; j_call: TRBJ1-4; cdr3_nt: TGCGCCAGCAGCTTGGCGAGGACGAGCGGACGGTATGAAAAACTGTTTTTT; cdr3_aa: CASSLARTSGRYEKLFF
d_call: TRBD1; clone_size: .; v_call: TRBV30; j_call: TRBJ1-6; cdr3_nt: TGTGCCTGGACCGGGACAGGGGGCCCCCCCCTCCACTTT; cdr3_aa: CAWTGTGGPPLHF
d_call: .; clone_size: .; v_call: TRBV9; j_call: TRBJ1-6; cdr3_nt: TGTGCCAGCAGCGTAGAGAGGGGAACCCTCCACTTT; cdr3_aa: CASSVERGTLHF
d_call: .; clone_size: .; v_call: TRBV4-1; j_call: TRBJ2-1; cdr3_nt: TGCGCCAGCAGCCTACGCGGCGGGATATCCTACAATGAGCAGTTCTTC; cdr3_aa: CASSLRGGISYNEQFF
d_call: .; clone_size: .; v_call: TRBV7-9; j_call: TRBJ1-3; cdr3_nt: TGTGCCAGCAGCTTAGACTCCAGGGTAGGTGAACGCTCTGGAAACACCATATATTTT; cdr3_aa: CASSLDSRVGERSGNTIYF
d_call: .; clone_size: .; v_call: TRBV7-9; j_call: TRBJ1-3; cdr3_nt: TGTGCCAGCAGCTCCAACAGCGCTGGAAACACCATATATTTT; cdr3_aa: CASSSNSAGNTIYF
d_call: .; clone_size: .; v_call: TRBV4-2; j_call: TRBJ1-3; cdr3_nt: TGTGCCAGCAGCCAAGTACCCCGACTCATCTCTGGAAACACCATATATTTT; cdr3_aa: CASSQVPRLISGNTIYF
d_call: .; clone_size: .; v_call: TRBV27; j_call: TRBJ1-5; cdr3_nt: TGTGCCAGCAGTTTGAAATCCCCCTGGGGGCGCGAGGGCAATCAGCCCCAGCATTTT; cdr3_aa: CASSLKSPWGREGNQPQHF
d_call: .; clone_size: once; v_call: TRBV29-1; j_call: TRBJ2-1; cdr3_nt: TGCAGCGTTGAAGATGTCCCGACTAGTCATCCCTACAATGAGCAGTTCTTC; cdr3_aa: CSVEDVPTSHPYNEQFF
d_call: TRBD2; clone_size: .; v_call: TRBV7-2; j_call: TRBJ2-4; cdr3_nt: TGTGCCAGCAGCCTCACTAGCGGGGGGTTACTAGCCAAAAACATTCAGTACTTC; cdr3_aa: CASSLTSGGLLAKNIQYF
d_call: .; clone_size: .; v_call: TRBV12-3/TRBV12-4; j_call: TRBJ2-1; cdr3_nt: TGTGCCAGCAGCCAAAGAGGTGAGCAGTTCTTC; cdr3_aa: CASSQRGEQFF
d_call: TRBD1; clone_size: .; v_call: TRBV24-1; j_call: TRBJ1-3; cdr3_nt: TGTGCCACCAGTGAAGCGACAGGGTCAGGAAACACCATATATTTT; cdr3_aa: CATSEATGSGNTIYF
d_call: .; clone_size: .; v_call: TRBV6-1; j_call: TRBJ1-1; cdr3_nt: TGTGCCAGCAGTGAAGCGGGGGTCCTGAACACTGAAGCTTTCTTT; cdr3_aa: CASSEAGVLNTEAFF
d_call: .; clone_size: .; v_call: TRBV28; j_call: TRBJ1-3; cdr3_nt: TGTGCCAGCGGGTTCTTAAACACCATATATTTT; cdr3_aa: CASGFLNTIYF
d_call: .; clone_size: .; v_call: TRBV18; j_call: TRBJ1-5; cdr3_nt: TGTGCCAGCTCACCAGTTGGGGGTGGCAATCAGCCCCAGCATTTT; cdr3_aa: CASSPVGGGNQPQHF
d_call: .; clone_size: .; v_call: TRBV9; j_call: TRBJ2-1; cdr3_nt: TGTGCCAGCAGCGTAGGAACAGGGATCAATGAGCAGTTCTTC; cdr3_aa: CASSVGTGINEQFF
d_call: TRBD2; clone_size: .; v_call: TRBV5-1; j_call: TRBJ2-1; cdr3_nt: TGCGCCAGCAGCTTGGGCGGGGGGGATTACAATGAGCAGTTCTTC; cdr3_aa: CASSLGGGDYNEQFF